These 7 T cell receptor beta chains share one sample of origin, sequenced in a study of blood T cell repertoires in COVID-19. Sequenced by immunoSEQ multiplex PCR; TCRdb stores in-frame clones only, minus some. The sample carries more than 70,000 clones, over 70% recorded once. The sequenced sample consisted of peripheral blood. The receptors were gathered from a man aged 50 to 59 with active COVID-19.

This sequence joins TRBV6-5 and TRBJ1-1, with 10 nucleotides matching TRBD1. Looked up from germline, CDR1 is MNHEY and CDR2 is SVGAGI. With V trimmed by 5 bases and J by 5 bases, 5 bases remained unmatched. The CDR3 covers 14 residues. Here the CDR3 DNA reads TGTGCCAGCAGTCGGGACAGGGGAGGAACTGAAGCTTTCTTT. Protein sequence: CASSRDRGGTEAFF.

This chain uses TRBV7-2 with TRBJ2-4; TRBD2 agrees at 10 bases. Trimming at V came to 1 base and at J to 6 bases, leaving 12 bases not matched to a gene. Germline values: CDR1 SGHTA, CDR2 FQGNSA. The CDR3 runs 18 residues. The CDR3 DNA reads as TGTGCCAGCAGCTTAGTAGGGCTAGCGGGAGCGAGTGCAAACATTCAGTACTTC. Protein product: CASSLVGLAGASANIQYF.

The chain couples TRBV19 to TRBJ2-1, with 10 positions matching TRBD1. The CDR3 covers 13 residues. The V gene's germline CDR1 is LNHDA and CDR2 SQIVND (reference sequence). The J segment lost 8 bases and the V segment lost 6 bases, leaving 4 bases of the junction unmatched. The CDR3 sequence: CASSRDRGDEQFF. In DNA, the CDR3 is TGTGCCAGTAGCCGGGACAGGGGCGATGAGCAGTTCTTC.

V is TRBV14 and J is TRBJ2-1, with 9 bases fitting TRBD1. CDR3 length: 15 amino acids. CDR1 is SGHDN, CDR2 FVKESK, per germline. After removal of 3 bases from V and 5 bases from J, the junction contained 5 bases not matched to a gene. CDR3 protein: CASSQGQGFNNEQFF. In DNA form, the CDR3 reads TGTGCCAGCAGCCAGGGACAGGGCTTCAACAATGAGCAGTTCTTC.

This chain connects TRBV9 to TRBJ1-4; 9 nucleotides line up with TRBD1. Per the germline V gene, CDR1 is SGDLS and CDR2 is YYNGEE. V shed 2 bases, J shed 4 bases, and the junction held 3 bases outside the gene matches. The CDR3 is made up of 15 amino acids. The CDR3 region is CASSVGGQGNEKLFF. The CDR3, as DNA: TGTGCCAGCAGCGTGGGGGGACAGGGTAATGAAAAACTGTTTTTT. Full variable domain (rest looked up from reference TRBV9 and TRBJ1-4): DSGVTQTPKHLITATGQRVTLRCSPRSGDLSVYWYQQSLDQGLQFLIQYYNGEERAKGNILERFSAQQFPDLHSELNLSSLELGDSALYFCASSVGGQGNEKLFFGSGTQLSVL.

This clone was observed a single time. The chain has TRBV7-9 and TRBJ2-2, with 9 bases aligning to TRBD1. CDR3 size: 14 residues. Losses at the gene ends were 5 bases for V and 8 bases for J; bases not matched to a gene: 6. The germline CDR1 and CDR2 sequences are SEHNR and FQNEAQ (reference sequence). Written as DNA, the CDR3 is TGTGCCAGCAGCAACGGACAGGGGCCTGGGGAGCTGTTTTTT. This gives the protein CASSNGQGPGELFF.

The chain has TRBV2 and TRBJ2-2; D remains unclear. This CDR3 is 14 amino acids long. Germline CDR1 and CDR2: SNHLY and FYNNEI. Deletions cut 1 base from V and 4 bases from J, with 7 bases between. The CDR3 sequence: CASSEGQITGELFF. CDR3 bases: TGTGCCAGCAGTGAAGGGCAGATCACCGGGGAGCTGTTTTTT.